This T cell receptor beta chain emerged from a study of Graves' ophthalmopathy and Graves' hyperthyroidism. This clonotype was observed many times. Antigen unknown. CDR3 length: 14 amino acids. V was shortened by 4 bases and J by 3 bases, with 12 bases between the two germline ends. Germline V gives CDR1 SGHVS, CDR2 FNYEAQ. General study results and limits: The study's model predicted ophthalmopathy progression at around 70% sensitivity and approximately 78% specificity. Also, most clonotypes expanded in the thyroid above 0.001 frequency appeared in blood. Distinction of ophthalmopathy from stable hyperthyroidism by a 13-signature model reached approximately 90% sensitivity and 75% to 84% specificity.

RNA transcripts were the source from which TCR beta CDR3 regions were amplified. First-round RT-PCR with HTBI primers preceded a second-round multiplex PCR. Using its own MiXCR run on the multiplex PCR reads, TCRdb lists one record per CDR3 protein. The sample has over a million distinct CDR3 sequences, about 38% seen once. The sequenced sample was peripheral blood or thyroid tissue (not recorded which). This clonotype originated in an adult man with Graves' hyperthyroidism. The rearrangement links TRBV7-6 to TRBJ1-2; D perhaps matches TRBD1 (6 bases). The CDR3 loop reads CASSSLRTDYGYTF. CDR3 coding DNA: TGTGCCAGCAGCTCTTTACGGACAGACTATGGCTACACCTTC.